This passage covers 25 T cell receptor beta chains from one sample sequenced in a study of cytomegalovirus exposure and HLA in healthy donors (dated by TCRdb to about 2017). Library preparation used the immunoSEQ multiplex PCR assay. For the multiplex PCR, a mixture combining 60 forward primers for TCR Vbeta segments and 13 reverse primers for TCR Jbeta segments was used. TCRdb's version of the immuneACCESS table is confined to in-frame rearrangements and falls short of the full clone set. An unresolved V gene accounts for under half of the shortfall where checked; the remainder is of unknown origin. The table of this sample itemizes 70,000 to 100,000 clones. The ten largest clonotypes hold about 4.1% of the sample. The sample comprised PBMCs. All receptors derive from a man aged 18 to 30 in good health and CMV-seropositive.

The rearrangement links TRBV29-1 to TRBJ1-1; D is possibly TRBD1 (5 bases). The CDR3 runs 15 residues. V lost 8 bases, J lost 0 bases, and 19 bases lay in between. CDR1 SQVTM and CDR2 ANQGSEA come from the germline V gene. CDR3 region: CSYSKGWGMNTEAFF. The CDR3 nucleotides are TGCAGCTACTCGAAGGGGTGGGGTATGAACACTGAAGCTTTCTTT.

V gene TRBV5-6 combines with J gene TRBJ2-1; 9 nucleotides agree with TRBD1. Germline lookup yields CDR1 SGHDT and CDR2 YYEEEE. The CDR3 contains 15 residues. J was trimmed by 4 bases and V by 4 bases; bases with no gene match: 6. The CDR3 is CASSPTGQGYNEQFF. CDR3 coding DNA: TGTGCCAGCAGCCCTACGGGACAGGGTTACAATGAGCAGTTCTTC. Drawing the rest from reference TRBV5-6 and TRBJ2-1, the complete variable domain is DAGVTQSPTHLIKTRGQQVTLRCSPKSGHDTVSWYQQALGQGPQFIFQYYEEEERQRGNFPDRFSGHQFPNYSSELNVNALLLGDSALYLCASSPTGQGYNEQFFGPGTRLTVL.

The chain uses TRBV29-1 and TRBJ2-2, with 8 nucleotides matching TRBD2. This CDR3 has 15 residues. The germline CDR1 and CDR2 sequences are SQVTM and ANQGSEA. V lost 6 bases to trimming and J lost 2 bases; unmatched junction nucleotides: 8. In DNA, the CDR3 is TGCAGCGTCGGGGGGGGCAGTTTCAACACCGGGGAGCTGTTTTTT. Translated, it gives CSVGGGSFNTGELFF.

The J gene is TRBJ2-7, the V gene TRBV9; maybe TRBD1 (5 bases). The CDR3 has 15 amino acids. Germline CDR1 is SGDLS and CDR2 is YYNGEE. Deletions cut 2 bases from V and 5 bases from J, with 17 bases between. The CDR3 is CASSVGQLLSDEQYF. CDR3 nucleotides: TGTGCCAGCAGCGTCGGACAACTCCTCTCAGACGAGCAGTACTTC.

This sequence joins TRBV28 and TRBJ2-6; no clear D gene. The germline V gene has CDR1 MDHEN and CDR2 SYDVKM. The CDR3 loop spans 19 amino acids. V was pared by 2 bases and J by 0 bases, with 17 bases between. DNA for the CDR3: TGTGCCAGCAGTTTAGGTGAGGCTAGGATATCCTCTGGGGCCAACGTCCTGACTTTC. As protein: CASSLGEARISSGANVLTF.

J is TRBJ1-1 and V is TRBV28; TRBD1 matches at 8 bases. Trimming took 5 bases from V and 2 from J; bases not matched to a gene: 13. The CDR3 spans 17 residues. Germline CDR1 reads MDHEN; CDR2 reads SYDVKM. The CDR3 reads CASSPQGDGVVNTEAFF. The CDR3 DNA reads as TGTGCCAGCAGTCCACAGGGGGACGGGGTTGTAAACACTGAAGCTTTCTTT.

This chain joins TRBV5-1 and TRBJ2-2; 9 nucleotides align to TRBD1. Looked up from germline, CDR1 is SGHRS and CDR2 is YFSETQ. The trim removed 4 bases at V and 1 base at J, leaving 5 bases unmatched. This CDR3 contains 16 residues. The CDR3 reads CASSVNRGRNTGELFF. As DNA, the CDR3 is TGCGCCAGCAGCGTTAACAGGGGGCGGAACACCGGGGAGCTGTTTTTT.

The chain has TRBV30 and TRBJ1-4; D remains ambiguous. Trimming removed 3 bases at V and 7 bases at J, with 9 bases between. Germline CDR1 and CDR2: GTSNPN and SVGIG (reference sequence). CDR3 length equals 12 residues. CDR3 region: CAWSPRVEKLFF. DNA for the CDR3: TGTGCCTGGAGCCCCCGGGTTGAAAAACTGTTTTTT.

The CDR3 region is CASHDRGLGEAFF. The CDR3 DNA reads TGTGCCAGCCATGACAGGGGGCTTGGTGAAGCTTTCTTT. The chain uses TRBV27 and TRBJ1-1, with 10 bases matching TRBD1. The CDR3 spans 13 residues. The V and J ends lost 8 bases and 7 bases, in that order; junction bases with no gene match: 7. Germline V gene data show CDR1 as MNHEY and CDR2 as SMNVEV (reference sequence).

This sequence joins TRBV6-1 and TRBJ2-3, with a possible D match to TRBD1 (6 bases). The CDR3 length is 14 residues. Germline V CDR1 and CDR2: MNHNS, SASEGT. V gave up 3 bases and J gave up 7 bases, with 14 bases separating them. CDR3 sequence reads: CASSDRQELNTQYF. Here the CDR3 DNA reads TGTGCCAGCAGTGACCGACAGGAATTAAATACGCAGTATTTT.

The chain employs TRBV5-1 and TRBJ1-1; 10 bases agree with TRBD1. Germline trimming cut 4 bases from V and 5 bases from J; bases unmatched to any gene: 11. This CDR3 is 16 amino acids long. Per germline, CDR1 SGHRS and CDR2 YFSETQ. For the CDR3, the DNA is TGCGCCAGCAGCCCCGGGACAGGGGAGTGGGTTACTGAAGCTTTCTTT. This codes for CASSPGTGEWVTEAFF.

J is TRBJ1-2 and V is TRBV7-5; TRBD1, the D gene given by the table, was not confirmed from the DNA. TRBV7-5 is shown as a pseudogene. There are 17 residues in the CDR3. CDR3 DNA: TGTGCCAGAAGCTTAGCGGAGGCGGGCAGGGGGAACTATGGCTACACCTTC. It encodes CARSLAEAGRGNYGYTF.

This chain links TRBV6-5 with TRBJ2-7, with a possible D match to TRBD2 (5 bases). Trimming pared 2 bases from V and 5 bases from J, leaving 7 bases between. This CDR3 spans 12 amino acids. Germline V CDR1 and CDR2: MNHEY, SVGAGI. This CDR3 is CASSYTGNEQYF. The CDR3 DNA follows: TGTGCCAGCAGTTACACGGGGAACGAGCAGTACTTC.

The rearrangement uses TRBV6-5 and TRBJ1-4; possibly TRBD1 for D (6 bases). Germline CDR1 and CDR2: MNHEY and SVGAGI. The CDR3 runs 14 residues. The V and J ends lost 2 bases and 7 bases respectively, with 11 bases between them. The CDR3 bases are TGTGCCAGCAGTTACATGGGGGCGGGTGAAAAACTGTTTTTT. Its translation is CASSYMGAGEKLFF.

J is TRBJ2-3 and V is TRBV10-3, with D perhaps matching TRBD2 (7 bases). V was trimmed by 0 bases and J by 5 bases, leaving 12 bases between them. CDR1 and CDR2 from the germline V gene are ENHRY and SYGVKD. CDR3 length: 15 amino acids. CDR3 region: CAISESGGRKDTQYF. The CDR3 DNA is TGTGCCATCAGTGAGTCCGGGGGGCGCAAAGATACGCAGTATTTT.

The rearrangement uses TRBV5-4 and TRBJ2-7, with 13 nucleotides matching TRBD2. Germline values: CDR1 SGHNT, CDR2 YYREEE (reference sequence). The CDR3 contains 16 residues. The ends lost 2 bases at V and 8 bases at J; junction bases unmatched: 10. The CDR3 sequence is CASSFGLAGESTKQYF. The CDR3 DNA reads as TGTGCCAGCAGCTTCGGACTAGCGGGGGAGTCTACGAAGCAGTACTTC.

V and J are TRBV6-5 and TRBJ2-3; 8 nucleotides line up with TRBD2. This CDR3 is 14 amino acids long. V was clipped by 8 bases and J by 2 bases; unmatched bases: 6. The germline V gene encodes CDR1 MNHEY and CDR2 SVGAGI. The CDR3 sequence is CASSGGQHTDTQYF. The CDR3 coding sequence is TGTGCCAGCTCGGGGGGGCAGCACACAGATACGCAGTATTTT.

CDR3 nucleotide sequence: TGTGCCAGCTCACCAGACAGGTCCTCTGGAAACACCATATATTTT. Translating it yields CASSPDRSSGNTIYF. The chain links TRBV18 to TRBJ1-3; D might be TRBD1 (6 bases). The CDR3 spans 15 residues. Germline V gene data show CDR1 as KGHSH and CDR2 as LQKENI. Trimming shortened V by 2 bases and J by 0 bases, and 8 bases separated the two germline ends.

The rearrangement links TRBV6-5 to TRBJ1-2; 10 nucleotides line up with TRBD1. Germline CDR1 reads MNHEY; CDR2 reads SVGAGI. The CDR3 runs to 12 residues. Trimming removed 6 bases from V and 14 bases from J; junction bases left unmatched: 9. CDR3 nucleotide sequence: TGTGCCAGCAGGACCGGGACAGGGGTTGAGACCTTC. It codes for CASRTGTGVETF.

V and J are TRBV6-1 and TRBJ2-2; possibly TRBD1 for D (6 bases). CDR3 length: 15 residues. Germline CDR1 reads MNHNS; CDR2 reads SASEGT. The germline V and J ends were trimmed by 5 bases and 0 bases, with 10 bases remaining between them. DNA of the CDR3: TGTGCCAGCAGTTTACAGGGTGCGAACACCGGGGAGCTGTTTTTT. This sequence encodes CASSLQGANTGELFF.

The rearrangement uses TRBV18 and TRBJ2-7; D perhaps matches TRBD1 (5 bases). The CDR3 sequence is 16 residues long. Germline CDR1 reads KGHSH; CDR2 reads LQKENI. V dropped 0 bases and J dropped 7 bases, with 19 bases sitting between them. The CDR3 protein is CASSPPALAGMEEQYF. The CDR3 DNA reads TGTGCCAGCTCACCACCTGCTTTGGCAGGGATGGAAGAGCAGTACTTC.

This chain connects TRBV6-1 to TRBJ2-5; 12 nucleotides line up with TRBD2. The CDR3 is 14 residues long. The ends lost 7 bases at V and 3 bases at J; junction bases unmatched: 3. CDR1 is MNHNS, CDR2 SASEGT, per germline. CDR3 nucleotides: TGTGCCAGCACTAGCGGGGGGGCCGAAGAGACCCAGTACTTC. This sequence encodes CASTSGGAEETQYF.

CDR3: CASSRDSGNTIYF. The DNA of the CDR3 is TGTGCCAGCAGTAGAGACTCTGGAAACACCATATATTTT. J is TRBJ1-3 and V is TRBV6-5; D is ambiguous. Per the germline V gene, CDR1 is MNHEY and CDR2 is SVGAGI. V was pared by 5 bases and J by 0 bases, with 5 bases between. The CDR3 extends over 13 amino acids.

V usage is TRBV11-2 and J usage is TRBJ1-1, with 7 bases fitting TRBD1. The V gene's germline CDR1 is SGHAT and CDR2 FQNNGV. This CDR3 spans 10 amino acids. CDR3: CAAGGTEAFF. CDR3 nucleotides: TGTGCAGCAGGGGGCACTGAAGCTTTCTTT.

The V call is TRBV28, the J call TRBJ2-3; 9 nucleotides line up with TRBD2. Germline CDR1 and CDR2: MDHEN and SYDVKM. The CDR3 loop spans 16 amino acids. V was pared by 3 bases and J by 0 bases, with 4 bases of the junction left unmatched. In nucleotides, the CDR3 is TGTGCCAGCAGTTTTCCTAGCGGGGTCAGCACAGATACGCAGTATTTT. Encoded protein: CASSFPSGVSTDTQYF.